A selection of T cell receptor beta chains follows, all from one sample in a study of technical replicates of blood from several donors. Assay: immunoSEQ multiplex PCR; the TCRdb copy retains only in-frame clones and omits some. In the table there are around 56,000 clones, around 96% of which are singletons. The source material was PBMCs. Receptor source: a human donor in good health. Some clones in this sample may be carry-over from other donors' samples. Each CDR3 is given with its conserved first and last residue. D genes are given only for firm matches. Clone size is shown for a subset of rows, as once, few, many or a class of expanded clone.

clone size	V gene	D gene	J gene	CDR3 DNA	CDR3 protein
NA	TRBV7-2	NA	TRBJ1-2	TGTGCCAGCAGCTTAGACGGAGCGGGCTATGGCTACACCTTC	CASSLDGAGYGYTF
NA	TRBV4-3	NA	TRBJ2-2	TGCGCCAGCAGCCAATCACAGGGCTCAGGCGAGCTGTTTTTT	CASSQSQGSGELFF
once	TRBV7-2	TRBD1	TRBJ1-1	TGTGCCAGCAGTCCAGACAGGGCGACTGAAGCTTTCTTT	CASSPDRATEAFF
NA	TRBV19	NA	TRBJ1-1	TGTGCCAGTAGTGCTCCCTCGGGGGGGAACACTGAAGCTTTCTTT	CASSAPSGGNTEAFF
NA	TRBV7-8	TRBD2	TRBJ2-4	TGTGCCAGCAGCCCCGGACTAGCGGGGAACAAAAACATTCAGTACTTC	CASSPGLAGNKNIQYF
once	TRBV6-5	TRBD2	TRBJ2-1	TGTGCCAGCAGCGAACTAGCGGGGGGCCACAATGAGCAGTTCTTC	CASSELAGGHNEQFF
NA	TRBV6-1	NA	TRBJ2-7	TGTGCCAGCAGGACCGGTTTAGGGGAAACCTACGAGCAGTACTTC	CASRTGLGETYEQYF
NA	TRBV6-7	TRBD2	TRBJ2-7	TGTGCCAGCAGTTACTCGGGGGGGTCCGGCTACGAGCAGTACTTC	CASSYSGGSGYEQYF
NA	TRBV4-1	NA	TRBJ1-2	TGCGCCAGCAGCCCCTACAACCAAGTCCGGGAGGGCTACACCTTC	CASSPYNQVREGYTF
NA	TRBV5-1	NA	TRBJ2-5	TGCGCCAGCAGCCCCCCTAGCTGGGAGACCCAGTACTTC	CASSPPSWETQYF
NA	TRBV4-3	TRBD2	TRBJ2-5	TGCGCCAGCAGCCAGTCCCTCGGGGGGGGGCAAGAGACCCAGTACTTC	CASSQSLGGGQETQYF
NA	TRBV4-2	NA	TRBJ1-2	TGTGCCAGCAGCCAAGCGGGGGAAGTGGGATCTGGCTACACCTTC	CASSQAGEVGSGYTF
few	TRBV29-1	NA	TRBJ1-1	TGCAGCGTTGGGCTAGGTGAAGCTTTCTTT	CSVGLGEAFF
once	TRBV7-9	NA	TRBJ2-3	TGTGCCAGCAGCCACGACAGAAGCACAGATACGCAGTATTTT	CASSHDRSTDTQYF
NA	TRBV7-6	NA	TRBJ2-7	TGTGCCAGCAGCTTAGCGTTCCGCTACGAGCAGTACTTC	CASSLAFRYEQYF
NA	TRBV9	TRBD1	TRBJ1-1	TGTGCCAGCGGCAGGGGGGACAACCCAAACACTGAAGCTTTCTTT	CASGRGDNPNTEAFF
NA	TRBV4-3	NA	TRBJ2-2	TGCGCCAGCAGCCAAGAAGCTTCGAGGAGGATATTCACCGGGGAGCTGTTTTTT	CASSQEASRRIFTGELFF
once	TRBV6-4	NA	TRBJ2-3	TGTGCCAGCAGCCGAGGTGGAATCTCAGATACGCAGTATTTT	CASSRGGISDTQYF
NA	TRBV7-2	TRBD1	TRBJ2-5	TGTGCCAGCAGCTTAGGAGGGGGCGGAAATCAAGAGACCCAGTACTTC	CASSLGGGGNQETQYF
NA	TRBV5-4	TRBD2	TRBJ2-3	TGTGCCAGCAGGGAAGGCCCTAGCGGGGGGCCAGGGGGTACGCAGTATTTT	CASREGPSGGPGGTQYF
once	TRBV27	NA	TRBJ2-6	TGTGCCAGCACATGGCAGAGGAGCTCTGGGGCCAACGTCCTGACTTTC	CASTWQRSSGANVLTF
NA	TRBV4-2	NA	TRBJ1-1	TGTGCCAGCAGCCAAGCTGAAGGGGACACTGAAGCTTTCTTT	CASSQAEGDTEAFF